This T cell receptor beta chain was recovered during a study of blood T cell repertoires in COVID-19 (dated by TCRdb to about 2020). Study-wide context: Samples covering the acute and convalescent phases of COVID-19 were provided by collaborators in the United States, Italy and Spain. The material from the prospective study consisted of cDNA or gDNA derived from T cells, B-cell-depleted T cells, or PBMCs. Subjects who had been exposed to COVID-19, were actively infected with it, or had recovered from it provided the deeply sampled blood TCRbeta repertoires that made up the dataset. A freely available public database, intended as a resource for researchers studying the immune response to SARS-CoV-2, is where the repertoires were released. The samples were drawn from two sources: the first 160 participants of the ongoing ImmuneRACE study, and 1,200 or so subjects contributed by 6 global collaborators. Sample metadata almost always included a de-identified subject ID, COVID-19 status, age in years and sex. Where available, HLA class I and class II types were obtained from metadata supplied by the sample provider rather than from assay-based typing.

What the authors observed across the whole study: How much clinical and demographic metadata was included differed by source and by participant, and the metadata was provided uncurated.

The immunoSEQ Assay, a bias-controlled multiplex PCR, was used to amplify TCRbeta CDR3 regions from genomic DNA. As for the authors' bioinformatics: Nucleated cell counts per sample were estimated from amplification of reference gene primers within the assay. To quantify the absolute abundance of each unique TCRbeta CDR3 rearrangement, sequence reads were collapsed and filtered. For each sample, productive Simpson clonality was calculated as the square root of Simpson's diversity index across productive rearrangements. TCRdb took over this immuneACCESS table, retaining in-frame rearrangements with V and J assigned. Such tables are incomplete; in checked studies, under half of the missing clones stem from an unresolved V gene, and the remainder is unexplained. V and J calls and clone size are those listed in that table; D and trimming were worked out from the DNA. The sample data list 65,000 to 80,000 clones, and about 88% of these were observed just once. Clones ranked in the top ten supply around 2.8% of the sample.

Collaborating institutions collected whole blood in K2EDTA tubes following their own protocols. For TCRbeta analysis, collaborators shipped samples in one of three forms: frozen whole blood, isolated PBMCs, or DNA extracted from either of those sample types. About this clone: No antigen is known for it. Within one base of it there is no much larger clone, and no base qualities were kept.

The V and J ends are trimmed by 2 bases and 4 bases, leaving 6 bases between them. The CDR3 contains 13 residues, cysteine and phenylalanine counted. Only the CDR3 part of the read is kept: 39 bases, read in frame from the first base. The source is a man between 65 and 79 years old with active or convalescent COVID-19. The sequenced sample was peripheral blood. The chain is assembled from TRBV23-1 and TRBJ2-1, with the D gene too uncertain to name. TRBV23-1 is given ORF status, its function remaining uncertain. The CDR3 corresponds to CASSQQIYNEQFF. The bases read TGCGCCAGCAGTCAACAGATATACAATGAGCAGTTCTTC.